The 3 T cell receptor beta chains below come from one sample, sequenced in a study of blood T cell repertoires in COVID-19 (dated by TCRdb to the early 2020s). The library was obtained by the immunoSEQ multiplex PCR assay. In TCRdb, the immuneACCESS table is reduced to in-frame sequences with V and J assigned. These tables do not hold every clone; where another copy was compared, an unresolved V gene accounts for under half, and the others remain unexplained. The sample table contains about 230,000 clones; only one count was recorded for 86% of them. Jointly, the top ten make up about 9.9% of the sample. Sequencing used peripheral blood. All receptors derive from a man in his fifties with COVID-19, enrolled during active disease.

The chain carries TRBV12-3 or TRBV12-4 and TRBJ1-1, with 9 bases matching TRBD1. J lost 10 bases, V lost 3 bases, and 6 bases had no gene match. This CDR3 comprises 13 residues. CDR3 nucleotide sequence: TGTGCCAGCAGTTTGGGACAGGGTTTTGCAGCTTTCTTT. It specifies CASSLGQGFAAFF.

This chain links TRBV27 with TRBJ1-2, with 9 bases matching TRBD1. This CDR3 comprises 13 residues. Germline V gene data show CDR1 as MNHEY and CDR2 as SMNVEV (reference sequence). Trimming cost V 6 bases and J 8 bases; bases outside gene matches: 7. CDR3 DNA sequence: TGTGCCAGCAGAACAGGGACAGGGTACGGCTACACCTTC. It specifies CASRTGTGYGYTF.

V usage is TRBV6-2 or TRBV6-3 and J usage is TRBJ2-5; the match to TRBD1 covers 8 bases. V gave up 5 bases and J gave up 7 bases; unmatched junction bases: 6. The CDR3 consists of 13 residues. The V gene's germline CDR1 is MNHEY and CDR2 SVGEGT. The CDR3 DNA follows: TGTGCCAGCAGTAGGACAGGGCGGGGGACCCAGTACTTC. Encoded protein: CASSRTGRGTQYF.